Below, 24 T cell receptor beta chains from the same sample are listed, as sequenced in a study of blood T cell repertoires in COVID-19. Using immunoSEQ multiplex PCR, the repertoire was profiled, and TCRdb retains in-frame clones only, with some absent. The top ten clones hold 45% to 55% of a sample with 25,000 to 30,000 clones, over 70% of them seen once. The sequencing input was peripheral blood. The source is a man aged 45-60 years with active or convalescent COVID-19.

The CDR3 here is CAIRGNGAGPEAFF. The DNA for the CDR3 is TGTGCCATCAGAGGGAACGGCGCGGGACCTGAAGCTTTCTTT. The chain carries TRBV10-3 and TRBJ1-1, with a possible D match to TRBD1 (5 bases). CDR1 is ENHRY, CDR2 SYGVKD, per germline. CDR3 length: 14 amino acids. Trimming took 6 bases from V and 6 from J, leaving 17 bases between them.

The chain recombines TRBV4-2 with TRBJ1-1, with D tentatively TRBD1 (5 bases). Germline CDR1 and CDR2: LGHNA and YNFKEQ. Between the trimmed V and J ends, which lost 4 bases and 4 bases, there was a span of 19 bases. The CDR3 covers 16 residues. The CDR3 is CASSPEQGAGGTEAFF. The CDR3 nucleotides are TGTGCCAGCAGCCCGGAACAAGGGGCGGGAGGCACTGAAGCTTTCTTT.

The chain employs TRBV7-9 and TRBJ1-1, with 7 bases lining up with TRBD1. Germline V gene data show CDR1 as SEHNR and CDR2 as FQNEAQ (reference sequence). The CDR3 has 15 residues. J lost 12 bases, V lost 3 bases, and 16 bases had no gene match. In DNA, the CDR3 is TGTGCCAGCAGCTTTTCCGGGACAGCCTCCTATCTTACTTTCTTT. Translating gives CASSFSGTASYLTFF.

The chain is built from TRBV9 and TRBJ2-2, with 14 nucleotides matching TRBD2. CDR3 length equals 20 residues. The V segment lost 4 bases and the J segment 2 bases; nucleotides outside the gene matches: 13. The V gene's germline CDR1 is SGDLS and CDR2 YYNGEE. CDR3 DNA: TGTGCCAGCAGCAGTAGGAAGTTCGGGACTAGCGGGGGCAACACCGGGGAGCTGTTTTTT. It specifies CASSSRKFGTSGGNTGELFF. Supplemented by reference TRBV9 and TRBJ2-2, the full variable domain reads DSGVTQTPKHLITATGQRVTLRCSPRSGDLSVYWYQQSLDQGLQFLIQYYNGEERAKGNILERFSAQQFPDLHSELNLSSLELGDSALYFCASSSRKFGTSGGNTGELFFGEGSRLTVL.

The V gene is TRBV6-6, the J gene TRBJ2-1; a weak D match, TRBD2 (5 bases). Germline loops: CDR1 MNHNY, CDR2 SVGAGI (reference sequence). The V end was cut by 2 bases, the J end by 5 bases, with 13 bases between. CDR3 length: 15 residues. The CDR3 loop is CASSYAVAPNNEQFF. The CDR3 coding sequence is TGTGCCAGCAGTTACGCGGTAGCGCCAAACAATGAGCAGTTCTTC.

The chain carries TRBV27 and TRBJ2-1, with 7 bases that match TRBD1. CDR1 and CDR2 from the germline V gene are MNHEY and SMNVEV (reference sequence). The CDR3 length is 12 residues. V shed 6 bases and J 7 bases; nucleotides not matched to a gene: 3. The CDR3 sequence: CASRTGWNEQFF. The CDR3 DNA follows: TGTGCCAGCAGGACAGGGTGGAATGAGCAGTTCTTC.

This chain uses TRBV5-4 with TRBJ2-2; D is possibly TRBD2 (5 bases). V gave up 7 bases and J gave up 6 bases, with 7 bases separating them. Germline-derived CDR1 and CDR2 are SGHNT and YYREEE (reference sequence). This CDR3 has 11 amino acids. The CDR3 DNA reads as TGTGCCAGCGGGAGTGCCGGGGAGCTGTTTTTT. As protein: CASGSAGELFF.

The chain couples TRBV25-1 to TRBJ1-5; D remains unclear. CDR1 is MGHDK and CDR2 is SYGVNS in the germline V gene. Deletions cut 2 bases from V and 11 bases from J, with 10 bases between. The CDR3 has 12 amino acids. This CDR3 reads CASSERSAAQHF. For the CDR3, the DNA is TGTGCCAGCAGTGAACGGTCCGCGGCCCAGCATTTT.

This sequence joins TRBV6-2 or TRBV6-3 and TRBJ1-2; maybe TRBD1 (5 bases). The CDR3 extends over 18 amino acids. V gave up 6 bases and J gave up 3 bases, with 26 bases separating them. Germline assignment: CDR1 MNHEY and CDR2 SVGEGT. CDR3 coding DNA: TGTGCCAGCAGCGACCGTAACCCAGGGTCCCCCAAAGACTATGGCTACACCTTC. Residues: CASSDRNPGSPKDYGYTF.

V usage is TRBV10-3 and J usage is TRBJ1-1, with 12 bases that match TRBD1. Losses at the gene ends were 0 bases for V and 5 bases for J; bases not matched to a gene: 10. This CDR3 comprises 18 residues. CDR1 and CDR2 (germline): ENHRY, SYGVKD. CDR3 protein: CAISESGQGARSGTEAFF. The CDR3 coding sequence is TGTGCCATCAGTGAGTCGGGACAGGGGGCGCGGAGTGGGACTGAAGCTTTCTTT.

V and J are TRBV20-1 and TRBJ2-5; TRBD2 matches 9 bases. The CDR3 sequence is 10 residues long. Germline CDR1 reads DFQATT; CDR2 reads SNEGSKA (reference sequence). J gave up 12 bases and V 6 bases, and 5 bases lay outside the gene matches. For the CDR3, the DNA is TGCAGTGCAGAGCGGGAGGAAGAGTACTTC. Its protein is CSAEREEEYF.

The rearrangement links TRBV5-4 to TRBJ2-1; 7 nucleotides match TRBD1. The CDR3 length is 15 residues. From germline, CDR1 is SGHNT and CDR2 YYREEE (reference sequence). V lost 0 bases to trimming and J lost 2 bases; unmatched junction nucleotides: 2. CDR3 protein: CASSLGGTAYNEQFF. The DNA for the CDR3 is TGTGCCAGCAGCTTGGGAGGGACAGCCTACAATGAGCAGTTCTTC. The full variable domain, rest sourced from reference TRBV5-4 and TRBJ2-1, is ETGVTQSPTHLIKTRGQQVTLRCSSQSGHNTVSWYQQALGQGPQFIFQYYREEENGRGNFPPRFSGLQFPNYSSELNVNALELDDSALYLCASSLGGTAYNEQFFGPGTRLTVL.

This clone was observed a handful of times. The chain employs TRBV5-1 and TRBJ1-1; 9 bases are shared with TRBD1. CDR1 and CDR2 from the germline V gene are SGHRS and YFSETQ. The V segment lost 4 bases and the J segment 0 bases; nucleotides outside the gene matches: 4. This CDR3 comprises 15 residues. The CDR3: CASSPWTGVNTEAFF. CDR3 nucleotides: TGCGCCAGCAGCCCGTGGACAGGGGTGAACACTGAAGCTTTCTTT. Complete variable domain (other parts from reference TRBV5-1 and TRBJ1-1): KAGVTQTPRYLIKTRGQQVTLSCSPISGHRSVSWYQQTPGQGLQFLFEYFSETQRNKGNFPGRFSGRQFSNSRSEMNVSTLELGDSALYLCASSPWTGVNTEAFFGQGTRLTVV.

CDR3 residues: CASGRRTGDGYTF. The DNA of the CDR3 is TGTGCCAGCGGAAGGAGGACGGGAGATGGCTACACCTTC. V is TRBV2 and J is TRBJ1-2, with D hard to call. Germline-derived CDR1 and CDR2 are SNHLY and FYNNEI. This CDR3 has 13 residues. V lost 8 bases to trimming and J lost 6 bases, with 16 bases between them.

The chain combines TRBV5-1 with TRBJ1-2; D possibly corresponds to TRBD1 (6 bases). V lost 5 bases and J 4 bases, leaving 18 bases between the germline ends. Looked up from germline, CDR1 is SGHRS and CDR2 is YFSETQ. The CDR3 extends over 15 amino acids. CDR3 nucleotide sequence: TGCGCCAGCAGACAACAGCAGGGGACCTTCTATGGCTACACCTTC. Amino acid sequence: CASRQQQGTFYGYTF.

This chain connects TRBV6-4 to TRBJ2-3; 12 positions match TRBD2. CDR1 and CDR2 from the germline V gene are MRHNA and SNTAGT. The CDR3 runs to 15 residues. Trimming at V came to 4 bases and at J to 1 base, leaving 0 bases not matched to a gene. The CDR3 loop is CASSGTSGGTDTQYF. CDR3 nucleotide sequence: TGTGCCAGCAGTGGGACTAGCGGGGGCACAGATACGCAGTATTTT.

Here the CDR3 DNA reads TGTGCCAGCAGCCTCACCGGGACAGGGGGGTACGAGCAGTACTTC. This sequence encodes CASSLTGTGGYEQYF. The rearrangement links TRBV4-2 to TRBJ2-7, with 11 bases lining up with TRBD1. CDR1 and CDR2 from the germline V gene are LGHNA and YNFKEQ. The CDR3 spans 15 residues. The V gene end was trimmed by 4 bases and the J gene end by 4 bases; junction bases not matched to a gene: 6.

The chain is built from TRBV9 and TRBJ1-4; possibly TRBD1 for D (5 bases). The V gene's germline CDR1 is SGDLS and CDR2 YYNGEE. This CDR3 region has 16 residues. V lost 4 bases and J 8 bases, leaving 21 bases between the germline ends. The CDR3 sequence is CASSSQTGLGGEKLFF. The CDR3 DNA sequence: TGTGCCAGCAGCAGCCAAACGGGACTCGGAGGCGAAAAACTGTTTTTT.

This chain connects TRBV29-1 to TRBJ2-5; a possible D gene is TRBD1 (5 bases). The germline V gene has CDR1 SQVTM and CDR2 ANQGSEA. CDR3 length: 14 residues. V was pared by 1 base and J by 5 bases, with 14 bases between. CDR3 DNA: TGCAGCGTTGAAGTCCAGGGCGTGGGGGAGACCCAGTACTTC. Amino acids: CSVEVQGVGETQYF.

In nucleotides, the CDR3 is TGCGCCAGCAGCTTGGGCCTAGACAGCTACGAGCAGTACTTC. It translates to CASSLGLDSYEQYF. The chain is built from TRBV5-1 and TRBJ2-7; TRBD1 might be the D (5 bases). With 0 bases removed from V and 3 bases from J, the gap between germline ends came to 10 bases. The CDR3 loop spans 14 amino acids. CDR1 and CDR2 (germline): SGHRS, YFSETQ.

The chain combines TRBV29-1 with TRBJ1-5, with D maybe TRBD1 (6 bases). Per germline, CDR1 SQVTM and CDR2 ANQGSEA. Trimming left V 2 bases short and J 2 bases short, with 16 bases between. CDR3 length: 16 amino acids. For the CDR3, the DNA is TGCAGCGTTGAATTCGGGGGGGGCAGGGGCAATCAGCCCCAGCATTTT. Residues: CSVEFGGGRGNQPQHF. The whole variable domain, filled in from reference TRBV29-1 and TRBJ1-5, reads SAVISQKPSRDICQRGTSLTIQCQVDSQVTMMFWYRQQPGQSLTLIATANQGSEATYESGFVIDKFPISRPNLTFSTLTVSNMSPEDSSIYLCSVEFGGGRGNQPQHFGDGTRLSIL.

V usage is TRBV11-3 and J usage is TRBJ2-1; 10 nucleotides align to TRBD2. The V and J ends lost 4 bases and 12 bases, in that order; junction bases with no gene match: 15. The CDR3 has 16 residues. The germline gives CDR1 SGHNT, CDR2 YENEEA. In DNA form, the CDR3 reads TGTGCCAGCAGCTCAATTAGCGGGAGGTCTGTTCGGGCGCAGTTCTTC. Residues: CASSSISGRSVRAQFF.

The chain combines TRBV7-9 with TRBJ2-5, with 7 bases fitting TRBD2. V lost 4 bases and J lost 1; bases outside the gene matches: 3. The CDR3 length is 14 residues. Germline CDR1 reads SEHNR; CDR2 reads FQNEAQ (reference sequence). This CDR3 reads CASSSRLAQETQYF. In DNA form, the CDR3 reads TGTGCCAGCAGCTCGAGACTAGCCCAAGAGACCCAGTACTTC.

This chain joins TRBV29-1 and TRBJ2-7, with D possibly TRBD1 on 5 matching bases. Trimming stripped 4 bases from V and 0 bases from J, with 7 bases between. This CDR3 is 12 amino acids long. Germline CDR1 and CDR2: SQVTM and ANQGSEA. The CDR3 nucleotides are TGCAGCGTTGTCAGGGACTCCTACGAGCAGTACTTC. It encodes CSVVRDSYEQYF.